A selection of T cell receptor beta chains follows, all from one sample in a study of shared clonotypes between healthy human individuals. Sequenced by immunoSEQ multiplex PCR; TCRdb stores in-frame clones only, minus some. The sample shows nearly 1,000,000 clones, 76% of them seen only once. The source material was memory CD4+ T cells sorted from blood. The receptor set was obtained from a man between 18 and 29 years old in good health. Both conserved end residues are part of each CDR3. The D gene is left open where the match is weak. The size entry is marked missing in some rows and otherwise reads once, few, many or a size class.

J gene	clone size	D gene	V gene	CDR3 protein	CDR3 DNA
TRBJ2-5	-	TRBD1	TRBV28	CASSQTGTSETQYF	TGTGCCAGCAGTCAGACAGGGACGTCAGAGACCCAGTACTTC
TRBJ2-7	-	TRBD1	TRBV30	CAWSGQGIYEQYF	TGTGCCTGGAGTGGACAGGGGATATACGAGCAGTACTTC
TRBJ2-5	-	-	TRBV29-1	CSVVNPKTAKQETQYF	TGCAGCGTAGTTAATCCAAAAACAGCTAAACAAGAGACCCAGTACTTC
TRBJ2-7	few	TRBD2	TRBV5-1	CASSPGRTSGEYEQYF	TGCGCCAGTTCTCCGGGCAGGACTAGCGGCGAGTACGAGCAGTACTTC
TRBJ2-5	-	TRBD1	TRBV5-1	CASSPRTGGAETQYF	TGCGCCAGCAGCCCACGGACAGGGGGCGCGGAGACCCAGTACTTC
TRBJ1-5	once	TRBD1	TRBV30	CAWAVGGSVYSNQPQHF	TGTGCCTGGGCCGTAGGGGGCTCCGTGTATAGCAATCAGCCCCAGCATTTT
TRBJ2-6	-	-	TRBV7-9	CASSLLGAGANVLTF	TGTGCCAGCAGCTTACTAGGGGCTGGGGCCAACGTCCTGACTTTC
TRBJ2-7	once	-	TRBV10-3	CAISDGSGARGQYF	TGTGCCATCAGTGACGGTTCAGGGGCGAGGGGGCAGTACTTC
TRBJ2-7	-	-	TRBV7-2	CASSLGRSYEQYF	TGTGCCAGCAGCTTAGGGCGCTCCTACGAGCAGTACTTC
TRBJ1-2	-	TRBD1	TRBV29-1	CSAAGQGYGYTF	TGCAGCGCCGCAGGACAGGGCTATGGCTACACCTTC
TRBJ2-5	-	TRBD2	TRBV7-9	CASSLGTSGSGETQYF	TGTGCCAGCAGCTTAGGGACTAGCGGGAGTGGTGAGACCCAGTACTTC
TRBJ2-7	-	TRBD1	TRBV5-1	CASRSPGQGTYEQYF	TGCGCCAGCAGATCACCGGGACAGGGTACCTACGAGCAGTACTTC
TRBJ2-1	-	TRBD2	TRBV7-8	CASSSSGLAGWGNEQFF	TGTGCCAGCAGCTCGTCCGGACTAGCGGGATGGGGGAATGAGCAGTTCTTC
TRBJ1-2	-	-	TRBV10-2	CASRSEGKTDYGYTF	TGCGCCAGCAGGAGCGAGGGGAAAACGGACTATGGCTACACCTTC
TRBJ2-3	-	-	TRBV6-6	CASGADTQYF	TGTGCCAGCGGTGCAGATACGCAGTATTTT
TRBJ2-5	-	-	TRBV7-9	CASSPGGEQETQYF	TGTGCCAGCAGCCCTGGCGGAGAACAAGAGACCCAGTACTTC
TRBJ1-2	-	-	TRBV19	CASSPQRGGTYGYTF	TGTGCCAGTAGTCCCCAGAGGGGGGGCACCTATGGCTACACCTTC
TRBJ2-6	-	-	TRBV6-5	CASSPFTGANVLTF	TGTGCCAGCAGTCCCTTCACTGGGGCCAACGTCCTGACTTTC
TRBJ1-2	few	-	TRBV10-1	CASTGLRGYTF	TGCGCCAGCACAGGGTTGAGGGGCTACACCTTC
TRBJ1-2	-	-	TRBV6-6	CASNEGGRNYGYTF	TGTGCCAGCAACGAAGGTGGGAGGAACTATGGCTACACCTTC
TRBJ2-2	once	-	TRBV5-4	CASSLTGGHTGELFF	TGTGCCAGCAGCTTGACCGGCGGTCACACCGGGGAGCTGTTTTTT
TRBJ1-5	-	-	TRBV2	CASRHGRISNQPQHF	TGTGCCAGCAGGCACGGACGGATTAGCAATCAGCCCCAGCATTTT
TRBJ1-6	-	-	TRBV18	CASSRGLNSPLHF	TGTGCCAGCTCAAGGGGACTCAATTCACCCCTCCACTTT
TRBJ1-2	-	-	TRBV5-1	CASSEDLDYGYTF	TGCGCCAGCAGCGAGGATCTAGACTATGGCTACACCTTC
TRBJ2-3	once	-	TRBV2	CASSKGDRADTQYF	TGTGCCAGCTCCAAAGGCGATAGGGCAGATACGCAGTATTTT
TRBJ2-5	-	-	TRBV7-9	CASSLESRETQYF	TGTGCCAGCAGCTTAGAGTCGAGGGAGACCCAGTACTTC
TRBJ1-6	-	-	TRBV14	CASSPQTGSSPLHF	TGTGCCAGCAGCCCCCAGACGGGGTCCTCACCCCTCCACTTT
TRBJ1-6	many	-	TRBV2	CASAGREDSPLHF	TGTGCCAGCGCGGGCAGGGAGGATTCACCCCTCCACTTT
TRBJ1-4	-	-	TRBV9	CASSVNQAGRRNEKLFF	TGTGCCAGCAGCGTAAACCAAGCGGGGCGACGTAATGAAAAACTGTTTTTT
TRBJ1-1	-	TRBD1	TRBV2	CASSPTTGVVTEAFF	TGTGCCAGCAGTCCTACGACAGGGGTAGTCACTGAAGCTTTCTTT
TRBJ1-2	-	-	TRBV28	CASSYRYHGYTF	TGTGCCAGCAGTTACAGGTATCATGGCTACACCTTC
TRBJ1-1	-	TRBD1	TRBV7-9	CASSEDRANTEAFF	TGTGCCAGCAGCGAGGACAGGGCAAACACTGAAGCTTTCTTT
TRBJ2-1	once	-	TRBV11-2	CASSSLMNEQFF	TGTGCCAGCAGCTCCTTAATGAATGAGCAGTTCTTC
TRBJ2-2	-	TRBD1	TRBV4-1	CASSQGAGGNTGELFF	TGCGCCAGCAGCCAAGGGGCAGGGGGGAACACCGGGGAGCTGTTTTTT
TRBJ2-1	-	-	TRBV4-1	CASSQAGLATYNEQFF	TGCGCCAGCAGCCAAGCGGGCCTAGCCACCTACAATGAGCAGTTCTTC
TRBJ2-7	-	TRBD1	TRBV6-1	CASSSRTGNSYEQYF	TGTGCCAGCAGTTCACGGACAGGTAACTCCTACGAGCAGTACTTC
TRBJ1-5	-	-	TRBV4-3	CASSQGGAGQPQHF	TGCGCCAGCAGCCAAGGAGGGGCGGGTCAGCCCCAGCATTTT
TRBJ2-7	few	-	TRBV7-9	CASSPLYEQYF	TGTGCCAGCAGTCCACTATACGAGCAGTACTTC
TRBJ1-2	-	-	TRBV18	CASSPGRGGYGYTF	TGTGCCAGCTCACCTGGGAGGGGCGGCTATGGCTACACCTTC